The clone carrying this T cell receptor (beta chain) was seen a few times. What was sequenced were expressed TCRB transcripts, since all of the isolated RNA had been reverse transcribed. Sequenced by immunoSEQ multiplex PCR; TCRdb stores in-frame clones only, minus some. The sample has 900,000 or so clones, roughly 15% seen once. These data belong to a study of beta chain features in type 1 diabetes. The CDR3 is 15 amino acids. V gave up 1 base and J gave up 3 bases, with 12 bases separating them. CDR1 and CDR2 (germline): MNHEY, SVGAGI. This receptor was obtained from a woman aged 18-30 years in good health. The sequenced material came from naive CD4+ T cells from blood. The rearrangement uses TRBV6-5 and TRBJ1-2; tentatively, D is TRBD1 (5 bases). CDR3 DNA: TGTGCCAGCAGTTACTACAGGCTCAGGGACTATGGCTACACCTTC. Translating it yields CASSYYRLRDYGYTF.